A selection of T cell receptor beta chains follows, all from one sample in a study of cytomegalovirus exposure and HLA in healthy donors. TCRdb's copy holds only in-frame clones and misses some; the assay was immunoSEQ multiplex PCR. The sample carries about 110,000 clones, approximately 70% recorded once. The specimen sequenced was PBMCs. The receptors stem from a man aged 25-45 years in good health and CMV-seropositive. CDR3s include the opening cysteine and the closing phenylalanine or tryptophan. The D gene is left open where the match is weak. Clone size is given for some rows only: seen once, a few or many times, or a class if the clone is expanded.

v_gene	j_gene	d_gene	abundance	len	CDR3nt	CDR3aa
TRBV2	TRBJ2-7	.	.	15	TGTGCCAGCAGTGTAGGCGGACACGGCACCTACGAGCAGTACTTC	CASSVGGHGTYEQYF
TRBV30	TRBJ2-6	.	.	15	TGTGCCTGGAGGCAGGCGAGCTCTGGGGCCAACGTCCTGACTTTC	CAWRQASSGANVLTF
TRBV29-1	TRBJ1-5	.	.	13	TGCAGCGTTGAAGCGGGGGTTGGTCAGCCCCAGCATTTT	CSVEAGVGQPQHF
TRBV6-5	TRBJ2-1	.	.	13	TGTGCCAGCAGTTATCTAGGCCGGGGGGAGCAGTTCTTC	CASSYLGRGEQFF
TRBV9	TRBJ2-1	.	.	14	TGTGCCAGCAGCGTAGCGTCTACTTACAATGAGCAGTTCTTC	CASSVASTYNEQFF
TRBV11-2	TRBJ2-7	TRBD1	.	15	TGTGCCAGCAGCGCTTATTCCGGGACAGCCTACGAGCAGTACTTC	CASSAYSGTAYEQYF
TRBV19	TRBJ1-1	TRBD1	.	15	TGTGCCAGTAGTGTGACAGGGGGCAGGAACACTGAAGCTTTCTTT	CASSVTGGRNTEAFF
TRBV12-5	TRBJ1-5	.	.	13	TGTGCCAGTGGCCGACCCGGAGGTCAGCCCCAGCATTTT	CASGRPGGQPQHF
TRBV5-6	TRBJ1-1	.	.	14	TGTGCCAGCAGCTCCGAGACAGGCTACACTGAAGCTTTCTTT	CASSSETGYTEAFF
TRBV7-9	TRBJ2-3	.	once	12	TGTGCCAGCAGCCAAGGGGCAGATACGCAGTATTTT	CASSQGADTQYF
TRBV30	TRBJ2-1	TRBD1	.	14	TGTGCCTGGTCCCGGGACAGGGGTTTCAATGAGCAGTTCTTC	CAWSRDRGFNEQFF
TRBV6-1	TRBJ2-5	TRBD2	.	15	TGTGCCGGCGGGGGGGAGGCGGGGAGTATGGAGACCCAGTACTTC	CAGGGEAGSMETQYF
TRBV5-1	TRBJ1-1	TRBD1	.	14	TGCGCCAGCAGCTTGATGAGGACAGGGTATGAAGCTTTCTTT	CASSLMRTGYEAFF
TRBV2	TRBJ1-1	.	.	14	TGTGCCAGTAGTGCAGGGGTGGAGAACACTGAAGCTTTCTTT	CASSAGVENTEAFF
TRBV4-2	TRBJ2-3	.	.	14	TGTGCCAGCAGCCAAGATCGCGTTACAGATACGCAGTATTTT	CASSQDRVTDTQYF
TRBV7-9	TRBJ2-5	TRBD2	once	14	TGTGCCAGCAGCCCAAGGACTAGTTTGGAGACCCAGTACTTC	CASSPRTSLETQYF
TRBV29-1	TRBJ2-3	TRBD2	.	15	TGCAGCGTTGAAAAGACTAGCGGGGGGGCAGATACGCAGTATTTT	CSVEKTSGGADTQYF